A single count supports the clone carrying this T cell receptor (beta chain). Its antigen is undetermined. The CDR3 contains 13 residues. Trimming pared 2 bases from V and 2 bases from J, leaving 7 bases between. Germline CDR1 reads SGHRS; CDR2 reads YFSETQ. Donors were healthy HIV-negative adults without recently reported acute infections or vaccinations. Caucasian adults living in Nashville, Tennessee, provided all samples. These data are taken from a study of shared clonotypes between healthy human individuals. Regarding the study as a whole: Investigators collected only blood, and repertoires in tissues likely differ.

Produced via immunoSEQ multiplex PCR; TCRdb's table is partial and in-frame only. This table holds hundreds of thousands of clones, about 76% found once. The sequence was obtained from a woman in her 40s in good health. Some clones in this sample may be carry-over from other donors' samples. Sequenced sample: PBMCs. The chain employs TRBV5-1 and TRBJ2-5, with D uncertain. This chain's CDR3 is CASSFQEQETQYF. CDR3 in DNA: TGCGCCAGCAGCTTCCAGGAACAAGAGACCCAGTACTTC.